One and the same sample provided the 18 T cell receptor beta chains below, sequenced in a study of T-cell memory formation after mild COVID-19. TCRdb fed the 5' RACE reads into MiXCR, producing one record per CDR3 protein. The data show over 300,000 distinct CDR3 sequences, approximately 22% seen once. The specimen was PBMCs or a T cell subset sorted from them (not recorded which). These receptors were obtained from a young man who had mild COVID-19 (a few samples of this study predate the infection). Cell type and time point are not known.

In this sample, this clonotype turned up once. This chain joins TRBV7-2 and TRBJ2-1; 8 bases map to TRBD2. After removal of 3 bases from V and 5 bases from J, the junction contained 9 bases not matched to a gene. Per germline, CDR1 SGHTA and CDR2 FQGNSA. This CDR3 is built from 16 residues. The CDR3 nucleotides read TGTGCCAGCAGCTTTACGCCGGGGCGGGGGGACAATGAGCAGTTCTTC. Its protein is CASSFTPGRGDNEQFF. The full variable domain, with the rest looked up from reference TRBV7-2 and TRBJ2-1, is GAGVSQSPSNKVTEKGKDVELRCDPISGHTALYWYRQSLGQGLEFLIYFQGNSAPDKSGLPSDRFSAERTGGSVSTLTIQRTQQEDSAVYLCASSFTPGRGDNEQFFGPGTRLTVL.

The chain recombines TRBV7-8 with TRBJ2-2; no clear D gene. CDR3 length equals 15 residues. Germline values: CDR1 SGHVS, CDR2 FQNEAQ. V lost 7 bases and J 2 bases, leaving 14 bases between the germline ends. The CDR3 sequence: CASKHPGINTGELFF. The DNA for the CDR3 is TGTGCCAGCAAACACCCTGGAATTAACACCGGGGAGCTGTTTTTT. Full variable domain (rest looked up from reference TRBV7-8 and TRBJ2-2): GAGVSQSPRYKVAKRGQDVALRCDPISGHVSLFWYQQALGQGPEFLTYFQNEAQLDKSGLPSDRFFAERPEGSVSTLKIQRTQQEDSAVYLCASKHPGINTGELFFGEGSRLTVL.

The chain joins TRBV5-6 to TRBJ1-2, with D possibly TRBD1 on 5 matching bases. CDR3 length: 14 amino acids. The germline V gene encodes CDR1 SGHDT and CDR2 YYEEEE. Between the trimmed V and J ends, which lost 0 bases and 3 bases, there was a span of 9 bases. The CDR3 loop reads CASSLGRGYYGYTF. The CDR3 bases are TGTGCCAGCAGCTTGGGACGGGGGTACTATGGCTACACCTTC.

The CDR3 reads CASGRQGYYEQYV. CDR3 nucleotides: TGCGCCAGCGGCAGACAGGGGTACTACGAGCAGTACGTC. The gene calls are TRBV5-1 and TRBJ2-7, with TRBD1 identical over 8 bases. The CDR3 is made up of 13 amino acids. The J segment lost 3 bases and the V segment lost 7 bases, leaving 6 bases of the junction unmatched. Germline V lookup: CDR1 SGHRS, CDR2 YFSETQ.

The table lists this clonotype with a count of one. The chain uses TRBV3-1 and TRBJ2-1, with 10 bases lining up with TRBD2. Per the germline V gene, CDR1 is LGHDT and CDR2 is YNNKEL (reference sequence). J was trimmed by 4 bases and V by 1 base; bases with no gene match: 4. The CDR3 extends over 16 amino acids. CDR3 amino acids: CASSQGDSGGYNEQFF. The CDR3 DNA sequence: TGTGCCAGCAGCCAAGGTGATAGCGGGGGGTACAATGAGCAGTTCTTC.

The chain carries TRBV9 and TRBJ2-7; 9 nucleotides agree with TRBD1. Trimming at V came to 0 bases and at J to 3 bases, leaving 4 bases not matched to a gene. The CDR3 consists of 15 residues. CDR1 is SGDLS, CDR2 YYNGEE, per germline. This CDR3 is CASSVGATGGYEQYF. The CDR3 region has the DNA TGTGCCAGCAGCGTAGGCGCGACAGGGGGCTACGAGCAGTACTTC.

The sample holds a few counts of this clonotype. The chain links TRBV12-3 or TRBV12-4 to TRBJ2-3; TRBD2 is a possible D gene (5 bases). V was trimmed by 6 bases and J by 3 bases, leaving 13 bases between them. The CDR3 contains 14 residues. The DNA for the CDR3 is TGTGCCAGCAGCCCCCAGAGGGCTACAGATACGCAGTATTTT. This translates into CASSPQRATDTQYF.

CDR3 loop: CAITPGQGNEQYF. CDR3 sequence (DNA): TGTGCCATCACCCCGGGACAGGGGAACGAGCAGTACTTC. The V call is TRBV10-3, the J call TRBJ2-7, with TRBD1 matching over 10 bases. Trimming at V came to 7 bases and at J to 5 bases, leaving 5 bases not matched to a gene. Germline CDR1 ENHRY, CDR2 SYGVKD. This CDR3 contains 13 residues.

This clonotype showed up just a few times. V and J are TRBV7-9 and TRBJ2-1; unclear D gene. With 4 bases removed from V and 10 bases from J, the gap between germline ends came to 11 bases. This CDR3 comprises 12 residues. In germline, CDR1 is SEHNR, CDR2 FQNEAQ (reference sequence). CDR3 in amino acids: CASSSFRSEQFF. CDR3 nucleotides: TGTGCCAGCAGCTCATTTCGGAGCGAGCAGTTCTTC.

This clonotype came up a few times. V and J are TRBV6-2 or TRBV6-3 and TRBJ2-2; D gene unclear. The CDR3 is 13 amino acids. Trimming shortened V by 2 bases and J by 4 bases, and 5 bases separated the two germline ends. Germline V gene lookup returns CDR1 MNHEY and CDR2 SVGEGT. In nucleotides, the CDR3 is TGTGCCAGCAGTTACGCTCGCACCGGGGAGCTGTTTTTT. This encodes CASSYARTGELFF.

V usage is TRBV4-1 and J usage is TRBJ2-1; D might be TRBD1 or TRBD2, each matching 5 bases. Trimming took 4 bases from V and 4 from J, leaving 20 bases between them. The length of the CDR3 is 17 residues. The V gene's germline CDR1 is MGHRA and CDR2 YSYEKL. This CDR3 reads CASSRLGTETLYNEQFF. Here the CDR3 DNA reads TGCGCCAGCAGCCGGTTAGGGACGGAAACCCTTTACAATGAGCAGTTCTTC.

The chain carries TRBV7-9 and TRBJ2-5, with a weak D call TRBD1 (6 bases). Germline values: CDR1 SEHNR, CDR2 FQNEAQ (reference sequence). The length of the CDR3 is 14 residues. Deletions cut 3 bases from V and 5 bases from J, with 13 bases between. The CDR3 sequence: CASSFSTGTETQYF. The CDR3, as DNA: TGTGCCAGCAGCTTCTCAACAGGGACGGAGACCCAGTACTTC. The entire variable domain, with the rest obtained from reference TRBV7-9 and TRBJ2-5, is as follows: DTGVSQNPRHKITKRGQNVTFRCDPISEHNRLYWYRQTLGQGPEFLTYFQNEAQLEKSRLLSDRFSAERPKGSFSTLEIQRTEQGDSAMYLCASSFSTGTETQYFGPGTRLLVL.

The chain has TRBV11-2 and TRBJ2-5; 14 bases line up with TRBD2. V shed 4 bases and J 3 bases; nucleotides not matched to a gene: 4. Germline values: CDR1 SGHAT, CDR2 FQNNGV. This CDR3 is built from 16 residues. The CDR3 loop reads CASSSSGLAGEETQYF. CDR3 coding DNA: TGTGCCAGCAGCTCCTCGGGACTAGCGGGGGAAGAGACCCAGTACTTC.

This clonotype was found many times. This chain connects TRBV4-2 to TRBJ2-1, with 9 bases aligning to TRBD2. Germline V CDR1 and CDR2: LGHNA, YNFKEQ. Germline trimming cut 1 base from V and 5 bases from J; bases unmatched to any gene: 3. The CDR3 loop spans 15 amino acids. The CDR3: CASSQGIAGDNEQFF. Written as DNA, the CDR3 is TGTGCCAGCAGCCAAGGAATAGCGGGGGACAATGAGCAGTTCTTC.

The V and J genes are TRBV5-1 and TRBJ2-1; D is unresolved. CDR1 is SGHRS, CDR2 YFSETQ, per germline. This CDR3 has 11 amino acids. Trimming removed 3 bases from V and 12 bases from J, with 10 bases in between. The CDR3 DNA reads TGCGCCAGCAGCTCAGCGCGGTGGCAGTTCTTC. Residues: CASSSARWQFF. Together with reference TRBV5-1 and TRBJ2-1, the CDR3 gives the full variable domain: KAGVTQTPRYLIKTRGQQVTLSCSPISGHRSVSWYQQTPGQGLQFLFEYFSETQRNKGNFPGRFSGRQFSNSRSEMNVSTLELGDSALYLCASSSARWQFFGPGTRLTVL.

This clonotype was seen more than once but under ten times. V gene TRBV5-1 combines with J gene TRBJ2-5; D gene unclear. From germline, CDR1 is SGHRS and CDR2 YFSETQ. The CDR3 runs 12 residues. V lost 3 bases and J 3 bases, leaving 6 bases between the germline ends. The CDR3 DNA reads as TGCGCCAGCAGCTCGGAAAAAGAGACCCAGTACTTC. Translated: CASSSEKETQYF.

CDR3 sequence: CASSSRDRGFVYTEAFF. In DNA form, the CDR3 reads TGTGCCAGCAGTAGCCGCGACAGGGGGTTCGTATACACTGAAGCTTTCTTT. The chain uses TRBV5-6 and TRBJ1-1, with TRBD1 matching 9 bases. Germline V gene data show CDR1 as SGHDT and CDR2 as YYEEEE. J was trimmed by 3 bases and V by 5 bases; bases with no gene match: 14. This CDR3 spans 17 amino acids.

This clonotype was seen only a few times. CDR3 in amino acids: CASSFRSSAGELFF. As DNA, the CDR3 is TGTGCCAGTAGTTTCAGGTCTAGCGCCGGGGAGCTGTTTTTT. The V call is TRBV19, the J call TRBJ2-2, with TRBD2 as a possible D gene (6 bases). This CDR3 is 14 amino acids long. Trimming shortened V by 5 bases and J by 6 bases, and 13 bases separated the two germline ends. Germline V CDR1 and CDR2: LNHDA, SQIVND (reference sequence).